The entry below describes one T cell receptor beta chain. What it binds is not known. This sample is part of a study of shared clonotypes between healthy human individuals. Findings of the study overall: Non-shared clonotypes were found to have lower generation probabilities than the clonotypes that were shared by all four of the sorted-subset donors.

Each subset's genomic DNA was shared equally among a number of immunoSEQ plates. TCRdb's table, derived via immunoSEQ multiplex PCR, lists solely in-frame clones and lacks some. The data show roughly 1.4 million clones, around 98.5% seen once. Caucasian adults residing in Nashville, Tennessee made up all the donors. The CDR3 extends over 14 amino acids. Trimming at V came to 4 bases and at J to 4 bases, leaving 5 bases not matched to a gene. The germline gives CDR1 ENHRY, CDR2 SYGVKD. The chain recombines TRBV10-3 with TRBJ2-7; 9 bases line up with TRBD1. The TCR sequence derives from a man under 40 in good health. Sequencing input: naive CD4+ T cells sorted from blood. The subset denotes: CD45RA+ positively selected. In nucleotides, the CDR3 is TGTGCCATCAGTGGTGGGACAGGGCCATACGAGCAGTACTTC. Amino acid sequence: CAISGGTGPYEQYF.